The sequence of this T cell receptor (beta chain) was determined in a study of Graves' ophthalmopathy and Graves' hyperthyroidism. Amplified TCR beta CDR3 regions were obtained using RNA transcripts as template. An opening RT-PCR round employed HTBI primers and preceded a second-round multiplex PCR. From the multiplex PCR reads, TCRdb called clonotypes with MiXCR, one entry per CDR3 protein. Of 170,000 or so distinct CDR3 sequences in the sample, 30% to 45% were seen once. The V gene's germline CDR1 is PRHDT and CDR2 FYEKMQ (reference sequence). Between the trimmed V and J ends, which lost 4 bases and 0 bases, there was a span of 10 bases. The CDR3 totals 15 residues.

Sequencing was performed on peripheral blood. This TCR was recovered from a woman aged 40 to 55 with Graves' ophthalmopathy. This chain links TRBV13 with TRBJ1-5; D call uncertain. For the CDR3, the DNA is TGTGCCAGCAGCTCCCGACATTATAGCAATCAGCCCCAGCATTTT. Translation: CASSSRHYSNQPQHF.